A few counts support the clone carrying this T cell receptor beta chain. Antigen unknown. Time point: persistent/refractory GD, antithyroid drugs over 5 years with positive TRAb. The TCR library was made from RNA that had been extracted from PBMCs in TRIzol. A blood draw put nine milliliters of peripheral blood into EDTA tubes. The CDR3 runs 14 residues. Germline assignment: CDR1 MDHEN and CDR2 SYDVKM. V lost 5 bases to trimming and J lost 4 bases, with 14 bases between them. Arm-PCR of CDR3 regions and iRepertoire HTBI primers were used to build TCR beta libraries. TCRdb redid the calling of the multiplex PCR reads with MiXCR, one entry per CDR3 protein. The table records a few hundred thousand distinct CDR3 sequences, around a quarter of them present only once. The data originate from a study of regulatory T cells in long-lasting Graves disease. Study-level points and caveats: Peripheral blood, not thyroid tissue, was the sole material studied. Limited samples may have lowered accuracy. Favored gene segments in persistent disease were TRBV28, TRBJ1-2 and TRBJ2-5.

The source is a female donor with Graves disease. This sequence joins TRBV28 and TRBJ1-2, with D possibly matching TRBD1 (5 bases). The source material was peripheral blood mononuclear cells (PBMCs), sampled when the disease was refractory, from a patient treated with antithyroid drugs. CDR3 residues: CASSENRGGYGYTF. The CDR3, as DNA: TGTGCCAGCAGTGAAAATCGGGGCGGCTATGGCTACACCTTC.